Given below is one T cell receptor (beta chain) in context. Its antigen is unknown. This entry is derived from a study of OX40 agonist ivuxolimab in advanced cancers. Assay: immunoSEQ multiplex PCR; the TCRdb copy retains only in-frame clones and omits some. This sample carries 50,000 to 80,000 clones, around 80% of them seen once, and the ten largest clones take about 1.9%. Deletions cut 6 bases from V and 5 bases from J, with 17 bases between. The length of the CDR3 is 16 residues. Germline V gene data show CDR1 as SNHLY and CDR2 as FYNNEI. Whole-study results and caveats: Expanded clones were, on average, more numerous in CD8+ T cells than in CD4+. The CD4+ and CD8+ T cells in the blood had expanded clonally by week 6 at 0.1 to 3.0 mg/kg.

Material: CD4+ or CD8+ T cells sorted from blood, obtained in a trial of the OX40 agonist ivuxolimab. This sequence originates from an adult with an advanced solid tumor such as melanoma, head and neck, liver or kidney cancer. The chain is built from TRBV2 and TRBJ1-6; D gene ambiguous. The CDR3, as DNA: TGTGCCAGCAGGAGGTGGTGGGAGAGGAATAATTCACCCCTCCACTTT. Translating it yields CASRRWWERNNSPLHF. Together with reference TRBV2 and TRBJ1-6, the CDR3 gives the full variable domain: EPEVTQTPSHQVTQMGQEVILRCVPISNHLYFYWYRQILGQKVEFLVSFYNNEISEKSEIFDDQFSVERPDGSNFTLKIRSTKLEDSAMYFCASRRWWERNNSPLHFGNGTRLTVT.